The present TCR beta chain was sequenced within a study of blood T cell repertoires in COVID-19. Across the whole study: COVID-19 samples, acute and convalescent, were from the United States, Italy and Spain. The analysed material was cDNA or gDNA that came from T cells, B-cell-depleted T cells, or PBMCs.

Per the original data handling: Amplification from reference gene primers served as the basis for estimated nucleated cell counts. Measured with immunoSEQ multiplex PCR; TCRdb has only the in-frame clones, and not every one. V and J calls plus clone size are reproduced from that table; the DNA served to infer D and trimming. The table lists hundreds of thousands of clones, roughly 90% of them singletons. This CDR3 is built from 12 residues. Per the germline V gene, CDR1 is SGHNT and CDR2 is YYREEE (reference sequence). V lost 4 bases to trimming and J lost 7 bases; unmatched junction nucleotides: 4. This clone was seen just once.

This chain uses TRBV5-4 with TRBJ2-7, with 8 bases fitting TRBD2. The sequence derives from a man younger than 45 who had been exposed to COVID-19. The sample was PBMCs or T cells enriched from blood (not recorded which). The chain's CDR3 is CASSAGGEEQYF. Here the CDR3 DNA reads TGTGCCAGCAGCGCCGGGGGGGAGGAGCAGTACTTC.